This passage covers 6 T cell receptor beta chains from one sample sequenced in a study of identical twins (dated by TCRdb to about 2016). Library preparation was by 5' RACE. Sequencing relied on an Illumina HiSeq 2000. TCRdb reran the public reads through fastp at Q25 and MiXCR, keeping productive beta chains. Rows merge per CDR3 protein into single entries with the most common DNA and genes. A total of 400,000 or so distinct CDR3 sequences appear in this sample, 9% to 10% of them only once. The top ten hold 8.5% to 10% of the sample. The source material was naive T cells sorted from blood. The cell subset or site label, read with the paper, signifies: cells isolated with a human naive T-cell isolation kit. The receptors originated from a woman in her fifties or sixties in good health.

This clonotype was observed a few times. The CDR3 DNA sequence: TGTGCCAGCAGCTTAGGGACTAGCGGACACAATGAGCAGTTCTTC. Translating it yields CASSLGTSGHNEQFF. The chain employs TRBV7-9 and TRBJ2-1; 10 bases are shared with TRBD2. Germline lookup yields CDR1 SEHNR and CDR2 FQNEAQ (reference sequence). Unmatched junction bases numbered 2, after V lost 1 base and J lost 5 bases. The CDR3 runs 15 residues.

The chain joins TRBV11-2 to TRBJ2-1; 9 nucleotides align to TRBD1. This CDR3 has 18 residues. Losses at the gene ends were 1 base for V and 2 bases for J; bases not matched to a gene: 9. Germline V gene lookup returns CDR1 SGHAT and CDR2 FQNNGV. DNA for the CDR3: TGTGCCAGCAGCTTAGGACCGGGACAGGGCTCTCCCTACAATGAGCAGTTCTTC. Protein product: CASSLGPGQGSPYNEQFF.

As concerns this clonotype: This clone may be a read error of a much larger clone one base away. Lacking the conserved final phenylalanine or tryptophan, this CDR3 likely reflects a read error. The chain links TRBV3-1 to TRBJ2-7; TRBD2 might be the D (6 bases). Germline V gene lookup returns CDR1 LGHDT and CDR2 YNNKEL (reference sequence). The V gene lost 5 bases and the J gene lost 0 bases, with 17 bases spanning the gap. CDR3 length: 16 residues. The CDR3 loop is CASSGGLAFPSYEQYL. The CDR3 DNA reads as TGTGCCAGCAGCGGCGGGCTAGCGTTCCCCTCCTACGAGCAGTACCTC.

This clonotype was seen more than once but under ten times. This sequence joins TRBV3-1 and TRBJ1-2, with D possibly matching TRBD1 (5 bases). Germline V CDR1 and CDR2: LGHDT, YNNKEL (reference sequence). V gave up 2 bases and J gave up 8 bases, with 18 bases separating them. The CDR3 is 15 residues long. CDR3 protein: CASSQNAGKYRGYTF. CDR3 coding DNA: TGTGCCAGCAGCCAAAACGCAGGGAAATACAGGGGCTACACCTTC.

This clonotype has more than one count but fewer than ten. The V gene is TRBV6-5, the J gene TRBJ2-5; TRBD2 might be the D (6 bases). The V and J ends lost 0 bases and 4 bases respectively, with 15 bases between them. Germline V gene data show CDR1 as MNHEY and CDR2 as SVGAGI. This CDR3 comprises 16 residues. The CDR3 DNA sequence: TGTGCCAGCAGTTACTCGGCGGGGACCTCCCCAGAGACCCAGTACTTC. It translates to CASSYSAGTSPETQYF.

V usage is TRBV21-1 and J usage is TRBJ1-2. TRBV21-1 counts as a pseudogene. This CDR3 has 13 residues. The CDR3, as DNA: TGTGCCAGCATGGACTTCTCTAACTATGGCTACACCTTC. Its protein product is CASMDFSNYGYTF.